Shown below are 27 T cell receptor beta chains from a single sample sequenced in a study of beta chain features in type 1 diabetes. Study-level points and caveats: Shorter TCRB CDR3s, moderately but significantly so, were found in Type 1 diabetes patients in all four CD4+ subsets.

TCRB transcripts that were expressed got sequenced, as all of the isolated RNA had been reverse transcribed. Assay: immunoSEQ multiplex PCR; the TCRdb copy retains only in-frame clones and omits some. The sample carries a few hundred thousand clones, 11% to 15% recorded once. No antigen is known for these receptors. Sequenced material: naive CD4+ T cells from blood. These receptors all come from a man under 40 with type 1 diabetes.

This clone showed up just a few times. The CDR3 loop reads CASTLGQPYQETQYF. The CDR3 DNA reads as TGTGCCAGCACCCTTGGACAGCCGTACCAAGAGACCCAGTACTTC. The gene calls are TRBV6-4 and TRBJ2-5, with D perhaps matching TRBD1 (6 bases). The V gene lost 7 bases and the J gene lost 0 bases, with 15 bases spanning the gap. Germline CDR1 is MRHNA and CDR2 is SNTAGT. The CDR3 totals 15 residues.

This clone was seen only a few times. The J gene is TRBJ2-2, the V gene TRBV5-1, with TRBD1 identical over 9 bases. The CDR3 extends over 16 amino acids. V was pared by 3 bases and J by 0 bases, with 3 bases of the junction left unmatched. Germline values: CDR1 SGHRS, CDR2 YFSETQ. The CDR3 region has the DNA TGCGCCAGCAGCTCGGACAGGGGATCGAACACCGGGGAGCTGTTTTTT. This translates into CASSSDRGSNTGELFF.

There are a few counts of this clone. J is TRBJ1-2 and V is TRBV11-3; D remains ambiguous. The CDR3 is made up of 14 amino acids. Germline V gene sequence: CDR1 SGHNT, CDR2 YENEEA. Trimming removed 4 bases from V and 8 bases from J, with 17 bases in between. CDR3 sequence (DNA): TGTGCCAGCAGCTCCACCGGGGTGGGGAGAGGCTACACCTTC. Its translation is CASSSTGVGRGYTF.

This clone came up a few times. The J gene is TRBJ1-5, the V gene TRBV5-5; TRBD1 matches 7 bases. V shed 4 bases and J 4 bases; nucleotides not matched to a gene: 8. The CDR3 runs to 15 residues. Germline values: CDR1 SGHKS, CDR2 YYEKEE (reference sequence). Here the CDR3 reads CASSPGGRLNQPQHF. The DNA for the CDR3 is TGTGCCAGCAGCCCAGGGGGGCGCCTGAATCAGCCCCAGCATTTT.

V usage is TRBV27 and J usage is TRBJ2-7; a weak D match, TRBD2 (5 bases). Between the trimmed V and J ends, which lost 6 bases and 2 bases, there was a span of 11 bases. The CDR3 extends over 13 amino acids. Germline loops: CDR1 MNHEY, CDR2 SMNVEV (reference sequence). The CDR3 DNA reads TGTGCCAGCAGGCTCGGGGTCACCTACGAGCAGTACTTC. Translation: CASRLGVTYEQYF.

The genes are TRBV19 and TRBJ1-2; 9 bases are a match to TRBD1. The CDR3 is 17 residues long. Germline CDR1 is LNHDA and CDR2 is SQIVND (reference sequence). V shed 5 bases, J shed 1 base, and the junction held 11 bases outside the gene matches. CDR3 protein: CASSPDRGLYINYGYTF. For the CDR3, the DNA is TGTGCCAGTAGTCCGGACAGGGGCCTTTATATTAACTATGGCTACACCTTC.

V is TRBV6-6 and J is TRBJ2-5, with TRBD1 identical over 9 bases. CDR1 and CDR2 (germline): MNHNY, SVGAGI (reference sequence). The CDR3 runs to 13 residues. V trimming: 7 bases; J trimming: 7 bases; junction bases outside the gene matches: 7. The CDR3 DNA sequence: TGTGCCAGCATGGGGACAGGGTTTTTGACCCAGTACTTC. It encodes CASMGTGFLTQYF.

The chain carries TRBV5-8 and TRBJ1-6, with a tentative D call TRBD1 (5 bases). CDR1 is SGHTS, CDR2 YDEGEE, per germline. The germline V and J ends were trimmed by 4 bases and 7 bases, with 15 bases remaining between them. The CDR3 runs to 15 residues. This chain's CDR3 is CASSRARGYNSPLHF. CDR3 nucleotide sequence: TGTGCCAGCAGCCGAGCTAGGGGTTACAATTCACCCCTCCACTTT.

The sample holds a few counts of this clone. V gene TRBV7-9 combines with J gene TRBJ2-2, with 12 bases that match TRBD2. This CDR3 is built from 15 residues. Per the germline V gene, CDR1 is SEHNR and CDR2 is FQNEAQ (reference sequence). With 5 bases clipped from V and 4 bases from J, the junction kept 2 bases outside the gene matches. The chain's CDR3 is CASSEGLAGTGELFF. CDR3 in DNA: TGTGCCAGCAGCGAGGGACTAGCGGGCACCGGGGAGCTGTTTTTT.

This clone was found a few times. The rearrangement uses TRBV30 and TRBJ1-2, with D possibly being TRBD1 (6 bases). V shed 4 bases and J shed 4 bases, with 16 bases lying between them. The germline CDR1 and CDR2 sequences are GTSNPN and SVGIG (reference sequence). The CDR3 runs to 14 residues. The CDR3 is CAWIVGQGLYGYTF. The CDR3, as DNA: TGTGCCTGGATCGTGGGACAAGGACTCTATGGCTACACCTTC.

In its sample, this clone was seen a few times. The gene calls are TRBV21-1 and TRBJ2-2; the table names TRBD2, a call not compared with the DNA. TRBV21-1 is a pseudogene locus. The CDR3 loop spans 16 amino acids. The CDR3 sequence: CASSPGKLPNTGELFF. The CDR3 coding sequence is TGTGCCAGCAGCCCCGGGAAATTACCGAACACCGGGGAGCTGTTTTTT.

This clone was counted a few times. This chain links TRBV2 with TRBJ2-3, with no clear D. Germline-derived CDR1 and CDR2 are SNHLY and FYNNEI. Trimming cost V 5 bases and J 2 bases, with 11 bases left between them. The CDR3 runs to 14 residues. CDR3 in DNA: TGTGCCAGCAGTTCACAGAGTTTCACAGATACGCAGTATTTT. Residues: CASSSQSFTDTQYF.

The chain recombines TRBV7-8 with TRBJ2-7; 7 bases agree with TRBD1. Germline values: CDR1 SGHVS, CDR2 FQNEAQ. The V segment lost 4 bases and the J segment 3 bases; nucleotides outside the gene matches: 9. The CDR3 totals 15 residues. The CDR3 protein is CASSSRRDSYYEQYF. CDR3 in DNA: TGTGCCAGCAGCTCCCGTCGGGACAGCTACTACGAGCAGTACTTC.

The chain carries TRBV9 and TRBJ1-2; no definite D call. In germline, CDR1 is SGDLS, CDR2 YYNGEE. V lost 4 bases and J lost 3, with 13 bases in between. The CDR3 runs to 14 residues. As DNA, the CDR3 is TGTGCCAGCAGCCCCGGAGGCAGCTACTATGGCTACACCTTC. Protein: CASSPGGSYYGYTF.

This chain joins TRBV2 and TRBJ1-1; maybe TRBD1 (6 bases). Trimming removed 6 bases from V and 7 bases from J, with 15 bases in between. Germline loops: CDR1 SNHLY, CDR2 FYNNEI. This CDR3 contains 13 residues. The CDR3: CASRDRVGGEAFF. In DNA, the CDR3 is TGTGCCAGCAGGGACCGGGTAGGGGGTGAAGCTTTCTTT.

This clone turned up a few times. The genes are TRBV2 and TRBJ2-7; tentatively, D is TRBD1 (5 bases). The CDR3 covers 14 residues. The germline gives CDR1 SNHLY, CDR2 FYNNEI. V lost 8 bases and J 5 bases, leaving 19 bases between the germline ends. This chain's CDR3 is CASRADTTPHEQYF. The CDR3 nucleotides read TGTGCCAGCCGGGCGGACACTACCCCCCACGAGCAGTACTTC. The full variable domain, in which reference TRBV2 and TRBJ2-7 provide the parts outside the CDR3, is EPEVTQTPSHQVTQMGQEVILRCVPISNHLYFYWYRQILGQKVEFLVSFYNNEISEKSEIFDDQFSVERPDGSNFTLKIRSTKLEDSAMYFCASRADTTPHEQYFGPGTRLTVT.

The genes are TRBV4-2 and TRBJ2-1; 9 bases are a match to TRBD1. CDR1 LGHNA and CDR2 YNFKEQ come from the germline V gene. The CDR3 length is 16 residues. J gave up 7 bases and V 2 bases, and 9 bases lay outside the gene matches. The CDR3 loop reads CASSQIPGQGVNEQFF. CDR3 coding DNA: TGTGCCAGCAGCCAAATCCCGGGACAGGGAGTTAATGAGCAGTTCTTC.

The chain is built from TRBV4-1 and TRBJ2-5; 12 bases line up with TRBD2. The CDR3 loop spans 16 amino acids. V lost 1 base and J lost 2; bases outside the gene matches: 2. Germline V CDR1 and CDR2: MGHRA, YSYEKL. CDR3 in amino acids: CASSQGGLAGQETQYF. DNA for the CDR3: TGCGCCAGCAGCCAAGGTGGACTAGCGGGGCAAGAGACCCAGTACTTC.

This clone occurred a few times. The chain combines TRBV7-8 with TRBJ2-5; 7 nucleotides line up with TRBD2. J gave up 1 base and V 5 bases, and 25 bases lay outside the gene matches. The V gene's germline CDR1 is SGHVS and CDR2 FQNEAQ. The CDR3 is 21 amino acids. The CDR3 region is CASSLPLAVTSRAPIQETQYF. The CDR3 DNA sequence: TGTGCCAGCAGCCTCCCCCTAGCCGTGACTAGCAGAGCTCCGATCCAAGAGACCCAGTACTTC.

This clone has just a few counts. This chain connects TRBV10-3 to TRBJ2-3; D possibly corresponds to TRBD2 (5 bases). The CDR3 has 14 residues. CDR1 is ENHRY and CDR2 is SYGVKD in the germline V gene. V lost 8 bases and J lost 0, with 12 bases in between. The CDR3 sequence is CAIRGSLSTDTQYF. CDR3 nucleotide sequence: TGTGCCATCCGGGGATCCCTAAGCACAGATACGCAGTATTTT.

This clone turned up a few times. V and J are TRBV30 and TRBJ1-5; tentative D call: TRBD1 (6 bases). The CDR3 loop spans 14 amino acids. V dropped 1 base and J dropped 5 bases, with 12 bases sitting between them. From germline, CDR1 is GTSNPN and CDR2 SVGIG (reference sequence). DNA for the CDR3: TGTGCCTGGAGTGCAGGGGCGCGGGATCAGCCCCAGCATTTT. Its protein product is CAWSAGARDQPQHF.

In its sample, this clone was seen a few times. V usage is TRBV30 and J usage is TRBJ2-2; D might be TRBD2 (5 bases). This CDR3 region has 16 residues. The V end lost 0 bases, the J end lost 4 bases, and 15 bases lay between the germline ends. CDR1 GTSNPN and CDR2 SVGIG come from the germline V gene (reference sequence). The CDR3 is CAWSVVPGLSTGELFF. The CDR3 bases are TGTGCCTGGAGTGTAGTACCTGGACTCTCCACCGGGGAGCTGTTTTTT.

The chain links TRBV25-1 to TRBJ2-5, with 8 bases matching TRBD2. V lost 5 bases to trimming and J lost 2 bases; unmatched junction nucleotides: 7. Germline loops: CDR1 MGHDK, CDR2 SYGVNS. This CDR3 has 15 amino acids. CDR3: CASSLLSGGQETQYF. CDR3 DNA: TGTGCCAGCAGTTTACTCAGCGGGGGTCAAGAGACCCAGTACTTC. The full variable domain, completed using reference TRBV25-1 and TRBJ2-5, is EADIYQTPRYLVIGTGKKITLECSQTMGHDKMYWYQQDPGMELHLIHYSYGVNSTEKGDLSSESTVSRIRTEHFPLTLESARPSHTSQYLCASSLLSGGQETQYFGPGTRLLVL.

The rearrangement links TRBV5-1 to TRBJ1-1; D gene uncertain. The CDR3 is 14 residues long. V lost 4 bases and J lost 7, with 17 bases in between. Germline CDR1 and CDR2: SGHRS and YFSETQ. The CDR3 DNA reads TGCGCCAGCAGCCCGGGTGGCGGGATAGGTGAAGCTTTCTTT. Translation gives CASSPGGGIGEAFF. The whole variable domain, remainder taken from reference TRBV5-1 and TRBJ1-1, is KAGVTQTPRYLIKTRGQQVTLSCSPISGHRSVSWYQQTPGQGLQFLFEYFSETQRNKGNFPGRFSGRQFSNSRSEMNVSTLELGDSALYLCASSPGGGIGEAFFGQGTRLTVV.

This clone was seen a few times. This CDR3 is CASTKPGANEKLFF. In DNA, the CDR3 is TGCGCCAGCACCAAACCGGGTGCTAATGAAAAACTGTTTTTT. The rearrangement links TRBV4-1 to TRBJ1-4; D remains ambiguous. The CDR3 covers 14 residues. Deletions cut 7 bases from V and 3 bases from J, with 12 bases between. Germline loops: CDR1 MGHRA, CDR2 YSYEKL.

This clone was detected only a few times. The chain recombines TRBV29-1 with TRBJ2-3, with 11 bases fitting TRBD2. J lost 10 bases, V lost 3 bases, and 12 bases had no gene match. CDR3 size: 15 residues. Germline V gene data show CDR1 as SQVTM and CDR2 as ANQGSEA. This CDR3 is CSVEELAGDPGPQYF. For the CDR3, the DNA is TGCAGCGTTGAGGAACTAGCGGGGGACCCAGGTCCGCAGTATTTT.

This clone was detected a few times. The V and J genes are TRBV2 and TRBJ1-2; 7 nucleotides agree with TRBD1. The CDR3 is 13 amino acids. The ends lost 6 bases at V and 4 bases at J; junction bases unmatched: 5. The V gene's germline CDR1 is SNHLY and CDR2 FYNNEI. The chain's CDR3 is CASRNRGGYGYTF. As DNA, the CDR3 is TGTGCCAGCAGGAACAGGGGTGGCTATGGCTACACCTTC.